This T cell receptor beta chain was sequenced for a study of cytomegalovirus exposure and HLA in healthy donors. Whole-study results and caveats: In a later analysis, the majority of CMV-associated beta chains seemingly showed HLA restriction.

Primers for the PCR totalled 60 Vbeta and 13 Jbeta. Methods used by the authors: Unique TCR beta chains numbered approximately 76 million in a later analysis, with around 10 million shared. Measured with immunoSEQ multiplex PCR; TCRdb has only the in-frame clones, and not every one. The DNA gave D and trimming, while V, J and clone size come from that table. This table has some 120,000 clones, roughly three quarters appearing once. A remark on this clone: Its matching antigen is unknown.

The CDR3 loop spans 16 amino acids. CDR1 and CDR2 from the germline V gene are SNHLY and FYNNEI. V dropped 1 base and J dropped 3 bases, with 13 bases sitting between them. The sample was PBMCs. The chain combines TRBV2 with TRBJ1-3; D may be TRBD1 (6 bases). This receptor was obtained from a woman under 30 in good health and CMV-seronegative. CDR3 DNA sequence: TGTGCCAGCAGTGAAGGAGACAGGATTTATGGAAACACCATATATTTT. Translating it yields CASSEGDRIYGNTIYF.